The 18 T cell receptor beta chains below were found in one sample sequenced in a study of technical replicates of blood from a handful of donors (dated by TCRdb to about 2017). Library prep was done by the immunoSEQ multiplex PCR assay. Sourced from immuneACCESS, this table was stored by TCRdb with only in-frame sequences that have V and J called. A share of the clones is absent; for the studies checked, an unresolved V gene accounts for under half, and the remainder has no known explanation. Recorded for this sample are 13,000 or so clones; approximately 95% of them occurred a single time. Roughly 6.7% of the sample belongs to the ten largest clones. Sequenced sample: PBMCs. These receptor sequences come from a human donor in good health.

The chain combines TRBV7-9 with TRBJ2-7; a possible D gene is TRBD1 (6 bases). The CDR3 contains 13 residues. Trimming shortened V by 5 bases and J by 1 base, and 9 bases separated the two germline ends. Germline values: CDR1 SEHNR, CDR2 FQNEAQ (reference sequence). Here the CDR3 DNA reads TGTGCCAGCAGCCCTGGACAGTCCTACGAGCAGTACTTC. Translation gives CASSPGQSYEQYF.

This chain links TRBV5-1 with TRBJ2-3, with D possibly matching TRBD1 (6 bases). Germline CDR1 and CDR2: SGHRS and YFSETQ. Trimming removed 4 bases at V and 0 bases at J, with 15 bases between. This CDR3 has 16 residues. This CDR3 is CASSGALGHSTDTQYF. The CDR3, as DNA: TGCGCCAGCAGCGGCGCCCTGGGACACAGCACAGATACGCAGTATTTT. The variable domain in full, completed from reference TRBV5-1 and TRBJ2-3, reads KAGVTQTPRYLIKTRGQQVTLSCSPISGHRSVSWYQQTPGQGLQFLFEYFSETQRNKGNFPGRFSGRQFSNSRSEMNVSTLELGDSALYLCASSGALGHSTDTQYFGPGTRLTVL.

The V call is TRBV19, the J call TRBJ2-1, with 9 positions matching TRBD2. Losses at the gene ends were 6 bases for V and 2 bases for J; bases not matched to a gene: 14. Germline V gene sequence: CDR1 LNHDA, CDR2 SQIVND (reference sequence). CDR3 size: 18 residues. The CDR3 sequence is CASSRMVLAGVTYNEQFF. CDR3 DNA sequence: TGTGCCAGTAGCCGTATGGTATTAGCGGGAGTTACCTACAATGAGCAGTTCTTC.

The chain has TRBV5-4 and TRBJ2-2; D perhaps matches TRBD2 (5 bases). The V gene's germline CDR1 is SGHNT and CDR2 YYREEE (reference sequence). The CDR3 totals 16 residues. V was shortened by 4 bases and J by 0 bases, with 13 bases between the two germline ends. In DNA form, the CDR3 reads TGTGCCAGCAGCAGACGACCCGGGGCGAACACCGGGGAGCTGTTTTTT. Its protein product is CASSRRPGANTGELFF.

The rearrangement links TRBV28 to TRBJ2-3; 9 bases are a match to TRBD1. Germline V gives CDR1 MDHEN, CDR2 SYDVKM. V lost 5 bases, J lost 5 bases, and 8 bases stayed unmatched. This CDR3 has 15 residues. The CDR3 DNA reads as TGTGCCAGCAGTCTCCCCCGACAGGGGGGAGATACGCAGTATTTT. Its protein is CASSLPRQGGDTQYF.

This chain links TRBV28 with TRBJ2-7; TRBD1 is a possible D gene (5 bases). The V end lost 4 bases, the J end lost 2 bases, and 21 bases lay between the germline ends. CDR1 MDHEN and CDR2 SYDVKM come from the germline V gene. The CDR3 loop spans 17 amino acids. The CDR3 protein is CASSSPMDTYPPYEQYF. The DNA for the CDR3 is TGTGCCAGCAGTTCTCCGATGGACACTTACCCTCCCTACGAGCAGTACTTC.

The chain recombines TRBV6-1 with TRBJ2-7; the match to TRBD2 covers 7 bases. This CDR3 has 17 amino acids. Trimming took 3 bases from V and 6 from J; bases not matched to a gene: 17. Germline CDR1 MNHNS, CDR2 SASEGT. In DNA form, the CDR3 reads TGTGCCAGCAGTGACACGACGGTTGAGGGAGGGCGGGGCGAGCAGTACTTC. Translated: CASSDTTVEGGRGEQYF.

The chain links TRBV11-2 to TRBJ1-2, with 8 bases fitting TRBD1. The CDR3 covers 13 residues. Looked up from germline, CDR1 is SGHAT and CDR2 is FQNNGV. V was pared by 6 bases and J by 4 bases, with 4 bases of the junction left unmatched. CDR3 region: CASSPGGGYGYTF. CDR3 bases: TGTGCCAGCAGTCCAGGGGGCGGCTATGGCTACACCTTC.

This clone was recorded once. The J gene is TRBJ2-2, the V gene TRBV6-5; D unclear. The CDR3 runs to 15 residues. V shed 2 bases and J shed 0 bases, with 7 bases lying between them. Germline V gene sequence: CDR1 MNHEY, CDR2 SVGAGI. The CDR3 here is CASSYTLANTGELFF. The CDR3 coding sequence is TGTGCCAGCAGTTACACTCTCGCGAACACCGGGGAGCTGTTTTTT.

The gene calls are TRBV2 and TRBJ2-2; 7 bases match TRBD2. V lost 7 bases to trimming and J lost 6 bases; unmatched junction nucleotides: 8. CDR3 length equals 14 residues. The V gene's germline CDR1 is SNHLY and CDR2 FYNNEI. The CDR3, as DNA: TGTGCCAGCACATACGGACTAGACGCCGGGGAGCTGTTTTTT. The encoded protein is CASTYGLDAGELFF.

The table lists this clone with a count of one. This chain uses TRBV2 with TRBJ2-7; 11 bases match TRBD2. Per germline, CDR1 SNHLY and CDR2 FYNNEI. The V gene end was trimmed by 7 bases and the J gene end by 5 bases; junction bases not matched to a gene: 7. The CDR3 is 14 amino acids. The chain's CDR3 is CASTIGLAGNEQYF. Written as DNA, the CDR3 is TGTGCCAGCACGATAGGACTAGCGGGTAACGAGCAGTACTTC.

The chain is built from TRBV5-1 and TRBJ2-3, with TRBD2 matching 8 bases. J was trimmed by 5 bases and V by 1 base; bases with no gene match: 6. There are 15 residues in the CDR3. From germline, CDR1 is SGHRS and CDR2 YFSETQ. Written as DNA, the CDR3 is TGCGCCAGCAGCTTGTTAGCGGGATCGGAAGATACGCAGTATTTT. Translating gives CASSLLAGSEDTQYF.

V usage is TRBV19 and J usage is TRBJ1-1; D possibly corresponds to TRBD1 (6 bases). CDR1 is LNHDA and CDR2 is SQIVND in the germline V gene (reference sequence). The CDR3 runs to 15 residues. Trimming cost V 6 bases and J 1 base, with 15 bases left between them. The CDR3 coding sequence is TGTGCCAGTAGGCGAAACAGGGAAACGAACACTGAAGCTTTCTTT. Protein product: CASRRNRETNTEAFF.

This clone was seen once. The rearrangement links TRBV7-9 to TRBJ2-6; D perhaps matches TRBD1 (5 bases). V was pared by 5 bases and J by 0 bases, with 11 bases between. The CDR3 length is 16 residues. Germline assignment: CDR1 SEHNR and CDR2 FQNEAQ (reference sequence). CDR3 amino acids: CASSTGHSSGANVLTF. The CDR3 DNA reads TGTGCCAGCAGCACCGGACATTCCTCTGGGGCCAACGTCCTGACTTTC.

V and J are TRBV11-2 and TRBJ2-7; TRBD2 might be the D (6 bases). CDR3 size: 15 residues. V was shortened by 5 bases and J by 3 bases, with 17 bases between the two germline ends. Germline-derived CDR1 and CDR2 are SGHAT and FQNNGV. The CDR3 sequence: CASSPWLAPNYEQYF. In DNA, the CDR3 is TGTGCCAGCAGCCCCTGGCTAGCGCCGAACTACGAGCAGTACTTC.

This rearrangement joins TRBV2 to TRBJ2-1; TRBD2 matches 11 bases. The germline gives CDR1 SNHLY, CDR2 FYNNEI. This CDR3 spans 15 amino acids. V lost 2 bases to trimming and J lost 7 bases; unmatched junction nucleotides: 4. The CDR3 reads CASSETSGRRNEQFF. Here the CDR3 DNA reads TGTGCCAGCAGTGAAACTAGCGGGAGACGAAATGAGCAGTTCTTC.

J is TRBJ1-3 and V is TRBV15, with a possible D match to TRBD1 (5 bases). The CDR3 totals 15 residues. The V end was cut by 3 bases, the J end by 9 bases, with 18 bases between. Germline CDR1 is LNHNV and CDR2 is YYDKDF (reference sequence). CDR3 residues: CATSSQPDSTITIYF. The CDR3 bases are TGTGCCACCAGCAGCCAGCCCGACAGTACGATCACCATATATTTT.

The V gene is TRBV5-8, the J gene TRBJ2-2; 10 bases map to TRBD1. V shed 4 bases, J shed 7 bases, and the junction held 4 bases outside the gene matches. CDR1 is SGHTS and CDR2 is YDEGEE in the germline V gene. The CDR3 is 14 residues long. CDR3 coding DNA: TGTGCCAGCAGCCGACAGGGGGCCCACGGGGAGCTGTTTTTT. It specifies CASSRQGAHGELFF. The full variable domain, with the rest looked up from reference TRBV5-8 and TRBJ2-2, is EAGVTQSPTHLIKTRGQQATLRCSPISGHTSVYWYQQALGLGLQFLLWYDEGEERNRGNFPPRFSGRQFPNYSSELNVNALELEDSALYLCASSRQGAHGELFFGEGSRLTVL.